The T cell receptor (beta chain) under discussion was sequenced for a study of shared clonotypes between healthy human individuals (dated by TCRdb to about 2020). Notes on the research overall: The cohort comprised two women and a few men aged 18 to 49 years. For each donor, three plates each were used for CD4 naive and CD4 memory, two plates were used for CD8 naive, and one plate was used for CD8 memory. Libraries were prepared and TCR repertoires were sequenced by different laboratories using diverse techniques, in order to increase sequencing depth and limit assay-specific biases. To estimate repertoire size and how much clonotype sharing occurs between individuals, the study deeply sequenced the blood TCR repertoires of several healthy adults. Per donor, leukapheresis produced somewhere between about 0.9 and 10 billion PBMCs. Beyond this particular receptor, the publication reports: Rarefaction of sorted-subset datasets indicated incomplete sequencing despite the large sequencing depth. Compared with non-shared clonotypes, the clonotypes found in all four sorted-subset donors had higher generation probabilities. When a few donors were compared, the shared fraction of clonotypes was approximately 5% for naive CD4, 3.5% to 4% for naive CD8, 2.3% for memory CD4, and 0.35% to 0.5% for memory CD8. The small number of donors limited the genetic and exposure-history diversity represented. Based on pairwise subsampling, the degree of clonotype sharing among donors was expected to be affected by sequencing depth. Estimated clonotype richness was generally larger for naive than for memory subsets. Sampling was limited to blood, and TCR repertoires in tissue likely differ from TCR repertoires in blood.

For the CD8 naive samples, CD45RO-negative cells were positively selected for CCR7, yielding a CD45RA+CCR7+ population from which TemRA cells were excluded. Healthy HIV-negative adults with no recently reported acute infections or vaccinations were included as donors. Every donor was a Caucasian adult residing in Nashville, Tennessee, USA. After blood collection by leukapheresis, PBMCs were isolated using Ficoll-Histopaque density gradient centrifugation and then cryopreserved in the vapor phase of liquid nitrogen. Analytical flow cytometry was used to check the purity and quantity of each magnetically sorted T cell population. Genomic DNA was isolated from every sorted fraction and measured by UV absorbance on a Nanodrop 2000c. Notes on this clone: The antigen it binds to is not known. Base qualities are not at hand, and no much larger clone is one base apart.

TCR CDR3 regions were amplified from genomic DNA by multiplex PCR using the deep immunoSEQ assay. Extracted genomic DNA from each cell subset was distributed evenly across all wells of several immunoSEQ 96-well plates, and each plate was treated as a replicate. Each replicate PCR for sorted subsets received about 0.2 ug genomic DNA, equal to roughly 29,000 T cell genomes. Purified libraries were measured with a Qubit 3.0 fluorometer, size-checked on a Bioanalyzer 2100, and measured again with the KAPA Library Quantification kit. Every immunoSEQ 96-well plate was sequenced on a dedicated single-read 150-cycle Illumina NextSeq 550 flow cell. Concerning the study's data processing: Because only junctional sequences without quality scores were contained in the immunoSEQ output, filtering matching that applied to full-length reads could not be performed. To assign V/J genes and CDR3, sequences were annotated using PyIR, a Python wrapper for IgBLAST v1.9, with IMGT germline references. Reads were removed for weak V/J assignments (E-value above 1e-6), missing CDR3, stop codons, out-of-frame junctions, or ambiguous translated residues. V3J clonotypes were defined as sequences sharing the same inferred V gene, J gene, and CDR3 amino acid sequence. To compute the percentage overlap between repertoires, the number of shared unique clonotypes was divided by the size of the smaller repertoire. Richness of each repertoire was evaluated using RTK rarefaction, the Chao1 estimator, and Recon v2.1 estimates of unobserved clonotypes. Generation probabilities were computed with OLGA for all TCRbeta clonotypes obtained by the gDNA method from four donors. Entries here come from immuneACCESS through TCRdb and include only in-frame sequences with V and J called. Some clones fail to appear in such tables; in the studies checked, an unresolved V gene covers under half of the shortfall, and the cause of the remainder is unknown. V and J calls plus clone size are reproduced from that table; the DNA served to infer D and trimming. A total of roughly 1,800,000 clones appear in this sample, over 85% of them only once. Around 1% of the sample is taken by the ten largest.

The germline V gene encodes CDR1 LGHNT and CDR2 FRNRAP. V loses 1 base, J loses 7 bases, and the germline ends lie 5 bases apart. The CDR3 holds 12 amino acids from the cysteine to the phenylalanine. CDR3 DNA is the only sequence kept; it has 36 bases, read in frame from the first base. The TCR comes from a young man in good health. The chain links TRBV12-5 with TRBJ2-1; the D gene is not confidently resolved. Specimen: naive CD8+ T cells sorted from blood. The cell subset or site label, as the study defines it: CD45RA+CCR7+. The nucleotide sequence is TGTGCTAGTGGTTTGGCCCGGAATGAGCAGTTCTTC. It is translated as CASGLARNEQFF.